The present TCR beta chain was sequenced within a study of T cell repertoires in cytomegalovirus infection. Study overall: An indication of both CMV infection and matching HLA type came from public TCR beta signatures. Findings of the study overall: Using cumulative public TCR beta family frequency, the authors identified those who carried CMV together with the relevant HLA. CMV-specific TCR beta clonotypes restricted by HLA-C dominated the ex vivo response.

The CDR3 spans 15 residues. Per the germline V gene, CDR1 is SGHTA and CDR2 is FQGNSA. Trimming cost V 5 bases and J 7 bases, with 15 bases left between them. TCRdb re-analysed the reads in MiXCR, keeping a single row per CDR3 protein. The sample has a few hundred thousand distinct CDR3 sequences, about 23% seen once. The sample holds many counts of this clonotype. Its specificity is unknown. The sample comprised CD8+ T cells from PBMCs. The J gene is TRBJ1-6, the V gene TRBV7-2, with D tentatively TRBD1 (5 bases). The receptor was derived from a human donor in good health (CMV status not recorded). Some clones in this sample may be carry-over from other donors' samples. In DNA form, the CDR3 reads TGTGCCAGCAGCGTTATTCCGGGGCTCAATTCACCCCTCCACTTT. Amino acid sequence: CASSVIPGLNSPLHF.